This T cell receptor (beta chain) was obtained from a study of CD8 T cells in ankylosing spondylitis. Findings and limits, study-wide: Roughly eight highly homologous variants made up a TCR beta motif, and this motif appeared characteristic of ankylosing spondylitis blood.

A single record per CDR3 protein comes from TCRdb applying MiXCR to the 5' RACE reads. There are around 250,000 distinct CDR3 sequences in the sample; 32% occur only once, and roughly 4.2% lies in the top ten. This CDR3 contains 13 residues. Trimming took 4 bases from V and 9 from J, leaving 13 bases between them. Germline CDR1 and CDR2: MNHEY and SVGAGI. This clonotype was found a few times. Its antigen is not known. This receptor was identified in a male donor with ankylosing spondylitis or in good health (not recorded which). V gene TRBV6-5 combines with J gene TRBJ1-5, with D maybe TRBD1 (5 bases). The sample taken for sequencing was blood, either unsorted or a sorted T cell fraction (not recorded which). The CDR3 DNA is TGTGCCAGCAGTTCTTGGAGGCAGGGGCCCCAGCATTTT. Amino acids: CASSSWRQGPQHF.